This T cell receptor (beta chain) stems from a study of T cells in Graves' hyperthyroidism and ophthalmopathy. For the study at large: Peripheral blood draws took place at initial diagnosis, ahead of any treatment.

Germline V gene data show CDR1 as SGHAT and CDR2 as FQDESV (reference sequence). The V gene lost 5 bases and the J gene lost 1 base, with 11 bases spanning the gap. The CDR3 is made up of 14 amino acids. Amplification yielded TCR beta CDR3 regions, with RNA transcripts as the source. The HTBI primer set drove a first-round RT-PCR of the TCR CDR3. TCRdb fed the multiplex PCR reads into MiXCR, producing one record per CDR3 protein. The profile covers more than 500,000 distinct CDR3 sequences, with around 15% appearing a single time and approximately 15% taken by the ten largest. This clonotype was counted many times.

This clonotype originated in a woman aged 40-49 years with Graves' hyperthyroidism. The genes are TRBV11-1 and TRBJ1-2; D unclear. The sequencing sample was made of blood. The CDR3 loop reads CASSLSHLNYGYTF. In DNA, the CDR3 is TGTGCCAGCAGCCTCTCGCACCTTAACTATGGCTACACCTTC.